These 2 T cell receptor beta chains were sequenced from one sample in a study of T cell responses to AZD1222 COVID-19 vaccine. Assay used: immunoSEQ multiplex PCR; TCRdb lists only in-frame clones, some missing. The data hold approximately 120,000 clones, with over 85% observed a single time. Sample: peripheral blood, taken on day 0 of AZD1222 vaccination. The receptors here all came from an adult in good health.

This clone was detected only a few times. V and J are TRBV5-6 and TRBJ1-1; D possibly corresponds to TRBD1 (5 bases). In germline, CDR1 is SGHDT, CDR2 YYEEEE. The CDR3 contains 15 residues. V was cut by 2 bases and J by 1 base, with 12 bases left in between. The CDR3 spells CASSLLGGRNTEAFF. The DNA for the CDR3 is TGTGCCAGCAGCTTATTGGGGGGAAGGAACACTGAAGCTTTCTTT.

For the CDR3, the DNA is TGTGCCAGCAGCTTGGGTGTGTACACTGAAGCTTTCTTT. This translates into CASSLGVYTEAFF. The chain uses TRBV11-3 and TRBJ1-1; D not resolved. With 3 bases removed from V and 3 bases from J, the gap between germline ends came to 8 bases. The CDR3 extends over 13 amino acids. The germline V gene encodes CDR1 SGHNT and CDR2 YENEEA.